Below, 32 T cell receptor beta chains from the same sample are listed, as sequenced in a study of blood T cell repertoires in COVID-19. The repertoire was sequenced with immunoSEQ multiplex PCR; TCRdb's copy has only in-frame clones and lacks some. The profile covers a few hundred thousand clones, with almost 90% appearing a single time and approximately 15% taken by the ten largest. The source material was PBMCs or T cells enriched from blood (not recorded which). The receptor source for this set is a man aged 25-45 years who had been exposed to COVID-19.

CDR3: CASSLQDEQFF. The CDR3 nucleotides are TGTGCCAGCAGCTTACAGGATGAGCAGTTCTTC. V and J are TRBV11-3 and TRBJ2-1; D gene ambiguous. Between the trimmed V and J ends, which lost 2 bases and 8 bases, there was a span of 4 bases. In germline, CDR1 is SGHNT, CDR2 YENEEA. This CDR3 comprises 11 residues.

The chain couples TRBV15 to TRBJ1-2; 7 bases are a match to TRBD1. Germline lookup yields CDR1 LNHNV and CDR2 YYDKDF (reference sequence). The CDR3 spans 16 residues. V shed 0 bases, J shed 8 bases, and the junction held 12 bases outside the gene matches. Written as DNA, the CDR3 is TGTGCCACCAGCAGAGATTGGAGACAGGGATCCTCCGGCTACACCTTC. Protein: CATSRDWRQGSSGYTF.

This clone was seen many times. This rearrangement joins TRBV18 to TRBJ2-7; TRBD1 might be the D (6 bases). Germline V gene lookup returns CDR1 KGHSH and CDR2 LQKENI. V was pared by 2 bases and J by 2 bases, with 16 bases between. The CDR3 extends over 16 amino acids. CDR3 protein: CASSPSAGQSTYEQYF. The CDR3 DNA reads TGTGCCAGCTCACCATCAGCCGGACAGAGTACCTACGAGCAGTACTTC. Together with reference TRBV18 and TRBJ2-7, the CDR3 gives the full variable domain: NAGVMQNPRHLVRRRGQEARLRCSPMKGHSHVYWYRQLPEEGLKFMVYLQKENIIDESGMPKERFSAEFPKEGPSILRIQQVVRGDSAAYFCASSPSAGQSTYEQYFGPGTRLTVT.

This sequence joins TRBV9 and TRBJ2-7; 7 nucleotides align to TRBD2. CDR1 and CDR2 from the germline V gene are SGDLS and YYNGEE. CDR3 length: 15 residues. V shed 0 bases, J shed 5 bases, and the junction held 8 bases outside the gene matches. CDR3 amino acids: CASSVAGGLKDEQYF. The CDR3 region has the DNA TGTGCCAGCAGCGTAGCTGGGGGACTAAAAGACGAGCAGTACTTC. Full variable domain (rest looked up from reference TRBV9 and TRBJ2-7): DSGVTQTPKHLITATGQRVTLRCSPRSGDLSVYWYQQSLDQGLQFLIQYYNGEERAKGNILERFSAQQFPDLHSELNLSSLELGDSALYFCASSVAGGLKDEQYFGPGTRLTVT.

This clone was seen more than once but under ten times. J is TRBJ2-1 and V is TRBV7-3; a possible D gene is TRBD2 (7 bases). Trimming pared 6 bases from V and 8 bases from J, leaving 17 bases between. This CDR3 has 14 amino acids. Germline assignment: CDR1 SGHTA and CDR2 FQGTGA. The CDR3 DNA reads as TGTGCCAGCAGATATAACTCGGGGGGCGATGAGCAGTTCTTC. Translated, it gives CASRYNSGGDEQFF.

CDR3 sequence reads: CATSDSGLYYGYTF. CDR3 DNA sequence: TGTGCCACCAGTGACTCAGGGTTGTACTATGGCTACACCTTC. The J gene is TRBJ1-2, the V gene TRBV24-1; D might be TRBD1 (5 bases). V was trimmed by 4 bases and J by 3 bases, leaving 11 bases between them. This CDR3 region has 14 residues. The germline V gene has CDR1 KGHDR and CDR2 SFDVKD.

The rearrangement links TRBV5-5 to TRBJ2-1; 9 bases are shared with TRBD2. The J segment lost 5 bases and the V segment lost 3 bases, leaving 12 bases of the junction unmatched. CDR1 and CDR2 from the germline V gene are SGHKS and YYEKEE (reference sequence). The CDR3 spans 17 residues. CDR3 coding DNA: TGTGCCAGCAGCTGGAATGGCGGGTTAGCGGGGGACAATGAGCAGTTCTTC. This gives the protein CASSWNGGLAGDNEQFF.

CDR3 loop: CASSFTSASSKNTQYF. In DNA form, the CDR3 reads TGTGCCAGCAGCTTCACTAGCGCCTCCAGTAAAAATACGCAGTATTTT. V usage is TRBV13 and J usage is TRBJ2-3, with 7 positions matching TRBD2. Germline trimming cut 3 bases from V and 7 bases from J; bases unmatched to any gene: 13. The germline gives CDR1 PRHDT, CDR2 FYEKMQ (reference sequence). This CDR3 spans 16 amino acids.

This clone was recorded once. The gene calls are TRBV19 and TRBJ2-1, with D uncertain. CDR3 length: 12 residues. Germline CDR1 LNHDA, CDR2 SQIVND (reference sequence). The V gene lost 3 bases and the J gene lost 8 bases, with 8 bases spanning the gap. CDR3 residues: CASSIKRDEQFF. The CDR3 DNA is TGTGCCAGTAGTATTAAGCGTGATGAGCAGTTCTTC.

This sequence joins TRBV2 and TRBJ2-3; 8 positions agree with TRBD1. CDR1 SNHLY and CDR2 FYNNEI come from the germline V gene. V shed 7 bases and J 10 bases; nucleotides not matched to a gene: 13. CDR3 size: 14 residues. The CDR3 protein is CASTAALGQVAQYF. DNA of the CDR3: TGTGCCAGCACCGCCGCCTTGGGACAGGTGGCGCAGTATTTT. Combining the CDR3 with reference TRBV2 and TRBJ2-3 gives the whole variable domain EPEVTQTPSHQVTQMGQEVILRCVPISNHLYFYWYRQILGQKVEFLVSFYNNEISEKSEIFDDQFSVERPDGSNFTLKIRSTKLEDSAMYFCASTAALGQVAQYFGPGTRLTVL.

This clone turned up a few times. The rearrangement links TRBV5-6 to TRBJ1-6; TRBD1 might be the D (6 bases). Germline V CDR1 and CDR2: SGHDT, YYEEEE. CDR3 length: 16 residues. V was pared by 2 bases and J by 2 bases, with 11 bases between. CDR3 sequence (DNA): TGTGCCAGCAGCTTCCGGCCAGGGGCCTATAATTCACCCCTCCACTTT. Its protein is CASSFRPGAYNSPLHF.

V is TRBV5-4 and J is TRBJ1-1; TRBD1 matches 9 bases. Germline loops: CDR1 SGHNT, CDR2 YYREEE (reference sequence). V was pared by 3 bases and J by 5 bases, with 11 bases of the junction left unmatched. The CDR3 contains 16 residues. The CDR3 sequence is CASSWGGTGTGTEAFF. The CDR3 DNA sequence: TGTGCCAGCAGCTGGGGGGGGACAGGGACGGGAACTGAAGCTTTCTTT. Combining the CDR3 with reference TRBV5-4 and TRBJ1-1 gives the whole variable domain ETGVTQSPTHLIKTRGQQVTLRCSSQSGHNTVSWYQQALGQGPQFIFQYYREEENGRGNFPPRFSGLQFPNYSSELNVNALELDDSALYLCASSWGGTGTGTEAFFGQGTRLTVV.

This chain joins TRBV6-1 and TRBJ1-5; 7 bases fit TRBD1. The CDR3 extends over 16 amino acids. Trimming took 3 bases from V and 1 from J; bases not matched to a gene: 6. The germline V gene has CDR1 MNHNS and CDR2 SASEGT. The CDR3 DNA reads TGTGCCAGCAGTGACGCAGGGGGAAGGAGCAATCAGCCCCAGCATTTT. Amino acids: CASSDAGGRSNQPQHF.

The rearrangement uses TRBV18 and TRBJ1-3; 8 bases fit TRBD1. Per germline, CDR1 KGHSH and CDR2 LQKENI. The V segment lost 1 base and the J segment 0 bases; nucleotides outside the gene matches: 2. This CDR3 has 16 residues. This CDR3 reads CASSPLDRVSGNTIYF. The DNA of the CDR3 is TGTGCCAGCTCACCACTGGACAGGGTCTCTGGAAACACCATATATTTT.

This rearrangement joins TRBV29-1 to TRBJ2-1; 8 positions agree with TRBD1. CDR3 size: 14 residues. The junction had 15 bases not matched to a gene; V was cut back by 7 bases and J by 10 bases. Germline assignment: CDR1 SQVTM and CDR2 ANQGSEA. The DNA of the CDR3 is TGCAGCGGGATGGGAGGACAGGGATTTTCGGAGCAGTTCTTC. Encoded protein: CSGMGGQGFSEQFF.

There are a few counts of this clone. The chain joins TRBV18 to TRBJ1-6; TRBD1 aligns across 8 bases. CDR3 length: 16 amino acids. CDR1 and CDR2 from the germline V gene are KGHSH and LQKENI. The ends lost 6 bases at V and 5 bases at J; junction bases unmatched: 9. The chain's CDR3 is CASSPVGTGNNSPLHF. In nucleotides, the CDR3 is TGTGCCAGCTCTCCTGTCGGGACAGGCAATAATTCACCCCTCCACTTT. Full variable domain (rest looked up from reference TRBV18 and TRBJ1-6): NAGVMQNPRHLVRRRGQEARLRCSPMKGHSHVYWYRQLPEEGLKFMVYLQKENIIDESGMPKERFSAEFPKEGPSILRIQQVVRGDSAAYFCASSPVGTGNNSPLHFGNGTRLTVT.

CDR3 bases: TGTGCCAGCCGCCCTACTGAAGGAGGCAATCAGCCCCAGCATTTT. Protein product: CASRPTEGGNQPQHF. The V call is TRBV12-1, the J call TRBJ1-5. TRBV12-1 is described as a pseudogene. The CDR3 is 15 amino acids.

The rearrangement links TRBV6-5 to TRBJ1-5; D gene unclear. The CDR3 is 14 residues long. The germline V and J ends were trimmed by 7 bases and 6 bases, with 16 bases remaining between them. CDR1 is MNHEY, CDR2 SVGAGI, per germline. DNA of the CDR3: TGTGCCAGCAAATCGGACGGGCGGGGTCAGCCCCAGCATTTT. Its protein is CASKSDGRGQPQHF.

This chain links TRBV7-3 with TRBJ2-1, with 7 bases aligning to TRBD1. Germline CDR1 and CDR2: SGHTA and FQGTGA. This CDR3 is 15 amino acids long. V lost 4 bases, J lost 8 bases, and 11 bases stayed unmatched. The CDR3 DNA sequence: TGTGCCAGCAGCTCCCCCGAGGGGGCTCACGATGAGCAGTTCTTC. Translation gives CASSSPEGAHDEQFF.

This chain connects TRBV11-2 to TRBJ1-1; no clear D. Trimming stripped 0 bases from V and 11 bases from J, with 10 bases between. Per germline, CDR1 SGHAT and CDR2 FQNNGV. The CDR3 is 12 residues long. The CDR3 here is CASSLEERWAFF. The CDR3 DNA is TGTGCCAGCAGCTTAGAGGAGAGGTGGGCTTTCTTT.

CDR3 loop: CASGQVRETQYF. The CDR3 nucleotides are TGTGCCAGCGGACAGGTTAGGGAGACCCAGTACTTC. The chain links TRBV2 to TRBJ2-5; TRBD1 matches at 7 bases. This CDR3 has 12 amino acids. CDR1 and CDR2 (germline): SNHLY, FYNNEI. V shed 8 bases, J shed 5 bases, and the junction held 5 bases outside the gene matches.

This chain joins TRBV5-1 and TRBJ2-1; possibly TRBD1 for D (6 bases). CDR1 is SGHRS and CDR2 is YFSETQ in the germline V gene. V lost 3 bases, J lost 7 bases, and 11 bases lay in between. The CDR3 is made up of 13 amino acids. CDR3 coding DNA: TGCGCCAGCAGCTCCGACAGGTGGAATGAGCAGTTCTTC. This gives the protein CASSSDRWNEQFF.

This chain connects TRBV7-6 to TRBJ2-1; maybe TRBD2 (6 bases). The length of the CDR3 is 19 residues. CDR1 and CDR2 from the germline V gene are SGHVS and FNYEAQ. V was shortened by 1 base and J by 0 bases, with 19 bases between the two germline ends. CDR3 in DNA: TGTGCCAGCAGCTTAGGGTCGAAAAAGGCGGGATACTCCTACAATGAGCAGTTCTTC. Its translation: CASSLGSKKAGYSYNEQFF.

In DNA, the CDR3 is TGTGCCAGCAGCCAAGTCTGTCCGACTAGCGGGGACCAAGAGACCCAGTACTTC. Translation gives CASSQVCPTSGDQETQYF. The chain employs TRBV3-1 (or the pseudogene TRBV3-2) and TRBJ2-5, with 11 bases that match TRBD2. V lost 1 base and J lost 0; bases outside the gene matches: 7. The germline CDR1 and CDR2 sequences are LGHDT and YNNKEL (reference sequence). This CDR3 has 18 residues.

This chain joins TRBV19 and TRBJ1-6; TRBD1 aligns across 7 bases. Germline V gene sequence: CDR1 LNHDA, CDR2 SQIVND (reference sequence). V gave up 6 bases and J gave up 10 bases; unmatched junction bases: 9. The CDR3 loop spans 14 amino acids. CDR3 protein: CASSPTGVGSPLHF. The DNA of the CDR3 is TGTGCCAGTAGCCCAACAGGGGTGGGGTCACCCCTCCACTTT.

This chain links TRBV7-9 with TRBJ1-6, with no clear D. This CDR3 comprises 12 residues. In germline, CDR1 is SEHNR, CDR2 FQNEAQ (reference sequence). Trimming pared 5 bases from V and 7 bases from J, leaving 6 bases between. The CDR3 sequence: CASSIRNSPLHF. CDR3 sequence (DNA): TGTGCCAGCAGCATCAGGAATTCACCCCTCCACTTT.

The rearrangement uses TRBV7-9 and TRBJ1-2, with 7 bases identical to TRBD1. CDR3 length: 14 residues. Germline CDR1 reads SEHNR; CDR2 reads FQNEAQ (reference sequence). J lost 4 bases, V lost 5 bases, and 7 bases had no gene match. CDR3 sequence (DNA): TGTGCCAGCAGCCCAAGGACAGGACTCTATGGCTACACCTTC. It yields the protein CASSPRTGLYGYTF.

The chain recombines TRBV7-8 with TRBJ1-2; TRBD1 matches 10 bases. Germline-derived CDR1 and CDR2 are SGHVS and FQNEAQ. Losses at the gene ends were 5 bases for V and 3 bases for J; bases not matched to a gene: 21. CDR3 size: 20 residues. CDR3 DNA: TGTGCCAGCAGCCGAGTAGTTGCAGACATTGTGGGGACAGGGGACTATGGCTACACCTTC. It yields the protein CASSRVVADIVGTGDYGYTF.

This rearrangement joins TRBV5-6 to TRBJ2-7; D is possibly TRBD1 (6 bases). Germline V lookup: CDR1 SGHDT, CDR2 YYEEEE. V was trimmed by 2 bases and J by 2 bases, leaving 11 bases between them. The CDR3 sequence is 14 residues long. The CDR3 region is CASSLQGPTYEQYF. CDR3 DNA: TGTGCCAGCAGCTTACAGGGACCAACCTACGAGCAGTACTTC. The full variable domain, with the rest looked up from reference TRBV5-6 and TRBJ2-7, is DAGVTQSPTHLIKTRGQQVTLRCSPKSGHDTVSWYQQALGQGPQFIFQYYEEEERQRGNFPDRFSGHQFPNYSSELNVNALLLGDSALYLCASSLQGPTYEQYFGPGTRLTVT.

The chain is built from TRBV7-2 and TRBJ1-1; D gene unclear. The germline CDR1 and CDR2 sequences are SGHTA and FQGNSA. This CDR3 has 14 residues. Trimming stripped 3 bases from V and 3 bases from J, with 11 bases between. DNA of the CDR3: TGTGCCAGCAGCTTCCAGAGGAGGGACACTGAAGCTTTCTTT. Translating it yields CASSFQRRDTEAFF.

This clone has a single count. The chain uses TRBV6-4 and TRBJ2-2; TRBD1 matches at 10 bases. The germline gives CDR1 MRHNA, CDR2 SNTAGT. J gave up 4 bases and V 6 bases, and 2 bases lay outside the gene matches. This CDR3 has 14 amino acids. The DNA for the CDR3 is TGTGCCAGCAGGGGACAGGGGACCACCGGGGAGCTGTTTTTT. Translating it yields CASRGQGTTGELFF.

The chain recombines TRBV7-2 with TRBJ2-3, with unresolved D. This CDR3 spans 13 amino acids. The germline gives CDR1 SGHTA, CDR2 FQGNSA. Trimming cost V 5 bases and J 1 base, with 7 bases left between them. CDR3 DNA sequence: TGTGCCAGCAGCCTTCCTGGCACAGATACGCAGTATTTT. This gives the protein CASSLPGTDTQYF.